The rows below give T cell receptor beta chains drawn from one sample of a study of shared clonotypes between healthy human individuals. TCRdb's copy holds only in-frame clones and misses some; the assay was immunoSEQ multiplex PCR. The sample lists 2.3 million or so clones, over 85% occurring once. The material sequenced was naive CD4+ T cells from PBMCs. The receptors come from a man in his late teens or twenties in good health. Some clones in this sample may be carry-over from other donors' samples. The CDR3 runs from the conserved cysteine through the conserved F or W. A D gene is named only where the DNA matches it firmly.

j_gene,v_gene,d_gene,CDR3aa,CDR3nt
TRBJ2-7,TRBV7-6,TRBD2,CASSSSGEIEQYF,TGTGCCAGCAGCTCTAGCGGAGAGATCGAGCAGTACTTC
TRBJ2-3,TRBV7-8,.,CASTVTRWREVASMAQYF,TGTGCCAGCACCGTGACCCGGTGGCGGGAAGTCGCCAGCATGGCGCAGTATTTT
TRBJ1-1,TRBV4-3,.,CASRVKEGYTEAFF,TGCGCCAGCCGAGTCAAGGAGGGGTACACTGAAGCTTTCTTT
TRBJ2-5,TRBV9,.,CASSVGSTTYQETQYF,TGTGCCAGCAGCGTAGGTTCGACGACGTACCAAGAGACCCAGTACTTC
TRBJ2-2,TRBV7-3,TRBD2,CASSVSGSTGELFF,TGTGCCAGCAGCGTTAGCGGGAGCACCGGGGAGCTGTTTTTT
TRBJ1-6,TRBV7-3,.,CASSLSRDSPLHF,TGTGCCAGCAGCTTAAGCAGGGACTCACCCCTCCACTTT
TRBJ1-2,TRBV28,.,CASSDPIRVSNTF,TGTGCCAGCAGCGACCCAATAAGGGTTTCTAACACCTTC
TRBJ2-1,TRBV27,.,CASSPHRLDSYNEQFF,TGTGCCAGCAGCCCACACCGACTAGACTCCTACAATGAGCAGTTCTTC
TRBJ2-7,TRBV11-2,.,CASTDMVGRAPYEQYF,TGTGCCAGCACCGACATGGTGGGCAGGGCGCCCTACGAGCAGTACTTC
TRBJ2-6,TRBV5-6,.,CASSLGHSGANVLTF,TGTGCCAGCAGCTTGGGGCACTCTGGGGCCAACGTCCTGACTTTC
TRBJ2-3,TRBV7-3,TRBD2,CASSSRTSGRLTDTQYF,TGTGCCAGCAGCTCCCGGACTAGCGGGAGACTCACAGATACGCAGTATTTT
TRBJ1-5,TRBV5-5,.,CASSVDSLLNQPQHF,TGTGCCAGCAGCGTGGACAGTCTTCTTAATCAGCCCCAGCATTTT
TRBJ2-2,TRBV29-1,TRBD2,CSVLSGGPDTGELFF,TGCAGCGTTTTGTCGGGAGGGCCTGACACCGGGGAGCTGTTTTTT
TRBJ1-1,TRBV14,.,CASSLVVGTTEAFF,TGTGCCAGCAGCCTGGTGGTGGGGACCACTGAAGCTTTCTTT
TRBJ2-7,TRBV6-5,TRBD1,CASSPRQGSYEQYF,TGTGCCAGCAGTCCACGACAGGGTTCCTACGAGCAGTACTTC
TRBJ1-3,TRBV30,.,CAWSVLPLSGNTIYF,TGTGCCTGGAGTGTACTGCCCCTGTCTGGAAACACCATATATTTT
TRBJ2-7,TRBV6-5,.,CASGQGPTYEQYF,TGTGCCAGCGGGCAGGGCCCTACCTACGAGCAGTACTTC